The rows below give T cell receptor beta chains drawn from one sample of a study of glioma-infiltrating T cells after dendritic cell vaccination. TCRdb's table, derived via immunoSEQ multiplex PCR, lists solely in-frame clones and lacks some. Of more than 95,000 clones listed, 85% to 90% are singletons. The specimen comprised blood, sampled after dendritic cell vaccination. The receptors were gathered from a human donor with glioblastoma. The CDR3 runs from the conserved cysteine through the conserved F or W. A D gene is named only where the DNA matches it firmly. Not every row has a clone size; where given, it reads once, few, many or a size class.

clone_size,j_call,cdr3_length,v_call,d_call,cdr3_aa,cdr3_nt
NA,TRBJ2-3,12,TRBV10-3,NA,CAISAGTDTQYF,TGTGCCATCAGTGCGGGCACAGATACGCAGTATTTT
NA,TRBJ2-2,16,TRBV19,TRBD1,CASSIQTGGVTGELFF,TGTGCCAGTAGTATCCAGACAGGGGGCGTCACCGGGGAGCTGTTTTTT
NA,TRBJ2-7,16,TRBV5-1,TRBD1,CASSLLGGAFSYEQYF,TGCGCCAGCAGCTTATTAGGGGGCGCCTTCTCCTACGAGCAGTACTTC
NA,TRBJ2-7,13,TRBV11-3,NA,CASSLRGGYEQYF,TGTGCCAGCAGCCTCAGGGGAGGGTACGAGCAGTACTTC
NA,TRBJ2-1,14,TRBV7-9,NA,CASRLMGAGNEQFF,TGTGCCAGCAGATTAATGGGGGCTGGCAATGAGCAGTTCTTC
NA,TRBJ2-7,14,TRBV6-1,TRBD1,CASVPTGALYEQYF,TGTGCCAGCGTCCCGACAGGGGCGCTTTACGAGCAGTACTTC
NA,TRBJ2-7,14,TRBV11-3,NA,CASSLWDTSYEQYF,TGTGCCAGCAGCTTATGGGACACCTCCTACGAGCAGTACTTC
NA,TRBJ1-1,15,TRBV12-5,TRBD1,CASGLVRTGGTEAFF,TGTGCTAGTGGTTTGGTAAGGACAGGGGGCACTGAAGCTTTCTTT
once,TRBJ2-1,15,TRBV27,NA,CASSLTGAGGNEQFF,TGTGCCAGCAGTTTAACGGGAGCCGGCGGCAATGAGCAGTTCTTC
NA,TRBJ2-7,16,TRBV27,NA,CASSLLIHLESYEQYF,TGTGCCAGCAGTCTGCTGATCCACCTGGAGAGCTACGAGCAGTACTTC
NA,TRBJ1-6,15,TRBV13,TRBD1,CASSLGQGAESPLHF,TGTGCCAGCAGCTTAGGGCAGGGGGCGGAATCACCCCTCCACTTT
NA,TRBJ1-5,15,TRBV23-1,TRBD1,CASSQGQDSNQPQHF,TGCGCCAGCAGTCAGGGACAGGACTCCAATCAGCCCCAGCATTTT
NA,TRBJ1-2,12,TRBV5-1,NA,CASSQQGSGYTF,TGCGCCAGCAGCCAACAGGGTAGTGGCTACACCTTC
NA,TRBJ1-5,17,TRBV10-3,NA,CAISESGGAAGNQPQHF,TGTGCCATCAGTGAGTCGGGAGGGGCCGCAGGCAATCAGCCCCAGCATTTT
NA,TRBJ1-2,14,TRBV6-1,NA,CASSPPPGNYGYTF,TGTGCCAGCAGTCCTCCCCCAGGGAACTATGGCTACACCTTC
NA,TRBJ1-5,16,TRBV5-1,NA,CASSPGVTGSNQPQHF,TGCGCCAGCAGCCCCGGCGTAACAGGTAGCAATCAGCCCCAGCATTTT
once,TRBJ1-3,16,TRBV13,NA,CASSSRDSSIGNTIYF,TGTGCCAGCAGCTCTCGGGACTCCTCAATCGGAAACACCATATATTTT
NA,TRBJ2-1,15,TRBV2,NA,CASSESTGSYNEQFF,TGTGCCAGCAGTGAAAGTACGGGGAGCTACAATGAGCAGTTCTTC
NA,TRBJ2-7,16,TRBV10-3,TRBD2,CAISELGLADKAEQYF,TGTGCCATCAGTGAACTAGGACTAGCCGATAAGGCCGAGCAGTACTTC
NA,TRBJ2-5,15,TRBV9,TRBD2,CASSVAGGLQETQYF,TGTGCCAGCAGCGTAGCGGGGGGACTCCAAGAGACCCAGTACTTC
NA,TRBJ2-3,14,TRBV7-3,TRBD2,CASSLIGGSSPQYF,TGTGCCAGCAGCTTAATAGGCGGGAGTAGTCCGCAGTATTTT